Only a few counts were recorded for the clone carrying this T cell receptor beta chain. This sample was included in a study of blood T cells in healthy people across ages. Sample-barcoded 5' priming and a J-beta primer mix drove a second PCR of 7 to 11 cycles. Each CDR3 protein gets one entry after TCRdb re-called the 5' RACE reads with MiXCR. Altogether about 510,000 distinct CDR3 sequences are present, over 25% being singletons, with the ten largest covering 3.6%. Germline trimming cut 8 bases from V and 2 bases from J; bases unmatched to any gene: 9. Germline V gene lookup returns CDR1 MDHEN and CDR2 SYDVKM. CDR3 size: 15 residues. These data also formed part of another study, on T cells of mothers and their children.

The V gene is TRBV28, the J gene TRBJ1-2, with TRBD1 matching over 9 bases. The source material was blood. The source is a boy aged 2 to 9 in good health. In DNA, the CDR3 is TGTGCCAGCTCTGGGCCGGGACAGGGAAACTATGGCTACACCTTC. Its translation: CASSGPGQGNYGYTF.